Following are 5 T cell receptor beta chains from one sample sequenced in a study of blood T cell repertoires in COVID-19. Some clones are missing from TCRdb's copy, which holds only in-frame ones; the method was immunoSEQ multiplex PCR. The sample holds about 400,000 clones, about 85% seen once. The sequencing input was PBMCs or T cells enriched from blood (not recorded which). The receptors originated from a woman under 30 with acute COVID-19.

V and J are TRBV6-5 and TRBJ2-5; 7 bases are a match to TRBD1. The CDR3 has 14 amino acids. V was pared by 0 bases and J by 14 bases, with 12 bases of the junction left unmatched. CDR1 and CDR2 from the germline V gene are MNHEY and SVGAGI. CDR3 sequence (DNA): TGTGCCAGCAGTTACTCGAATTCCGACAGGGTGTATTACTTC. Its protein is CASSYSNSDRVYYF.

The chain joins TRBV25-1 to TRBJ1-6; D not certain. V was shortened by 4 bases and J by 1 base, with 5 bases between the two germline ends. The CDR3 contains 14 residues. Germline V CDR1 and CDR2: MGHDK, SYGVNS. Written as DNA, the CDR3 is TGTGCCAGCAGTGGTGTATCCTATAATTCACCCCTCCACTTT. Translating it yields CASSGVSYNSPLHF.

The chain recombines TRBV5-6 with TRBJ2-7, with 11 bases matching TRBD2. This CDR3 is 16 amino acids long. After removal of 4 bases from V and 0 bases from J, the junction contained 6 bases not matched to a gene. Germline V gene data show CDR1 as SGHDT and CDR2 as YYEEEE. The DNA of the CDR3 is TGTGCCAGCAGCCAACTGACTAGCGGGGTCTCCTACGAGCAGTACTTC. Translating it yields CASSQLTSGVSYEQYF. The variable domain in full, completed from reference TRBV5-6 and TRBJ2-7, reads DAGVTQSPTHLIKTRGQQVTLRCSPKSGHDTVSWYQQALGQGPQFIFQYYEEEERQRGNFPDRFSGHQFPNYSSELNVNALLLGDSALYLCASSQLTSGVSYEQYFGPGTRLTVT.

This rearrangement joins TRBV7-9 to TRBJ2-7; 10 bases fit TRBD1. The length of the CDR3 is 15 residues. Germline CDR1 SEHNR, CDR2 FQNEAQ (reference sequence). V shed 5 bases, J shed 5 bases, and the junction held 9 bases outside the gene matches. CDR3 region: CASSTQGQGRHEQYF. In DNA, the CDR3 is TGTGCCAGCAGCACTCAGGGACAGGGGCGCCACGAGCAGTACTTC.

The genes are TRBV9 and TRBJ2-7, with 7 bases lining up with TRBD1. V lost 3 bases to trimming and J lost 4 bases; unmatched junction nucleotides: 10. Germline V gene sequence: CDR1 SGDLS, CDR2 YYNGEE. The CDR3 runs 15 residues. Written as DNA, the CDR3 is TGTGCCAGCAGCGCACTCGGGACAGCCGAATACGAGCAGTACTTC. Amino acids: CASSALGTAEYEQYF. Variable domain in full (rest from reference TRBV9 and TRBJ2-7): DSGVTQTPKHLITATGQRVTLRCSPRSGDLSVYWYQQSLDQGLQFLIQYYNGEERAKGNILERFSAQQFPDLHSELNLSSLELGDSALYFCASSALGTAEYEQYFGPGTRLTVT.